This TCR beta chain was observed in a study of cytomegalovirus exposure and HLA in healthy donors. Study information: Around 200 million T cells yielded 120 million or so unique TCR beta sequences, as an earlier analysis found.

The PCR had 60 Vbeta and 13 Jbeta primers. This table comes from immunoSEQ multiplex PCR, and its TCRdb copy is limited to in-frame clones, with some not included. Of 20,000 to 25,000 clones listed, 75% to 80% are singletons. Germline V gene sequence: CDR1 LGHNA, CDR2 YSLEER. The junction had 6 bases not matched to a gene; V was cut back by 3 bases and J by 5 bases. The CDR3 is 16 amino acids. Among the donors, all were healthy bone marrow donors. Nominally healthy donors provided the samples, though records likely missed some immune exposures. This TCR came from a male donor in good health and CMV-seronegative. This rearrangement joins TRBV4-3 to TRBJ2-2; 10 bases align to TRBD1. Material for sequencing was PBMCs. This CDR3 is CASSHGRGQGTGELFF. CDR3 coding DNA: TGCGCCAGCAGCCATGGTCGGGGACAGGGGACCGGGGAGCTGTTTTTT.